This TCR beta chain derives from a study of Ad26.COV2.S vaccination and SARS-CoV-2 variants. Assay used: immunoSEQ multiplex PCR; TCRdb lists only in-frame clones, some missing. In the table there are some 350,000 clones, just over 90% of which are singletons. From germline, CDR1 is SGDLS and CDR2 YYNGEE. The CDR3 spans 16 residues. Deletions cut 0 bases from V and 1 base from J, with 12 bases between. The sample in question was peripheral blood, obtained after recovery from COVID-19. This sequence originates from a human donor who had recovered from COVID-19. V usage is TRBV9 and J usage is TRBJ2-3; no firm D call. The CDR3 DNA sequence: TGTGCCAGCAGCGTAGGGTCAGGCCACCGCACAGATACGCAGTATTTT. Translated: CASSVGSGHRTDTQYF. The full variable domain, its missing parts supplied by reference TRBV9 and TRBJ2-3, is DSGVTQTPKHLITATGQRVTLRCSPRSGDLSVYWYQQSLDQGLQFLIQYYNGEERAKGNILERFSAQQFPDLHSELNLSSLELGDSALYFCASSVGSGHRTDTQYFGPGTRLTVL.